This is a list of T cell receptor beta chains from one sample in a study of preoperative IRX-2 immunotherapy in early breast cancer. Data came from immunoSEQ multiplex PCR; TCRdb stores just in-frame clones and leaves some out. The profile shows tens of thousands of clones, roughly 90% of them singletons. The sample was acquired from a patient treated with IRX-2 immunotherapy. The origin of the receptors is a human donor with breast cancer. CDR3s include the opening cysteine and the closing phenylalanine or tryptophan. Fields, in order: V gene, CDR3 protein.

TRBV6-1 CASSGTVDTGELFF
TRBV5-1 CASSQRPGQGGGYTF
TRBV11-2 CASSSSGGREQFF
TRBV28 CASSLEATPEGLNF
TRBV4-1 CASSQDSGGYYGYTF
TRBV28 CASSSSGTTLYEQYF
TRBV28 CASSLARGAQETQYF
TRBV29-1 CSVARQGAHGYTF
TRBV5-1 CASGLPNISQTKIYNEQFF
TRBV13 CASSNHRTGGSYQPQHF
TRBV2 CASITSGSSTDTQYF
TRBV29-1 CSGGTGGNGEQFF
TRBV7-9 CASSTGEHYGYTF
TRBV5-4 CASSLSASMTYEQYF
TRBV28 CASSLRISYEQYF
TRBV7-2 CASSLDTFSYEQYF
TRBV4-1 CASSHYGEQFF
TRBV28 CASTPGTATYEQYF
TRBV4-3 CASSQDPAGGSYEQYF
TRBV7-2 CASSFSGREYGYTF
TRBV15 CATSRETGYSYEQYF
TRBV10-3 CAISESNGDTQYF
TRBV11-2 CASSLALDSYGYTF
TRBV2 CASSSDRGLGNTEAFF
TRBV25-1 CASAPAPSYNEQFF
TRBV10-3 CAIRSLAVINEQFF
TRBV2 CASRPGDRPFGYTF
TRBV30 CAWGVGGISDTQYF
TRBV6-4 CASSEGDTGELFF
TRBV11-3 CASEGEANEKLFF
TRBV4-1 CASSQVRLAVYNEQFF
TRBV10-3 CAISPFALTHGYTF
TRBV5-1 CASRDRGDIQYF
TRBV18 CASSPTSSGTGTQYF
TRBV11-2 CASSLYGGYGYTF
TRBV10-1 CASSNRDRGHDEQFF
TRBV10-1 CASSKVGKGYTF
TRBV5-1 CASSLVGTGSNVLTF
TRBV10-3 CAISEGVRPGDTQYF
TRBV4-2 CASSHPSSGTATDTQYF
TRBV6-5 CASSYQGQETQYF